What follows is one TCR beta chain and its context. Profiled with immunoSEQ multiplex PCR; TCRdb holds only in-frame clones, not every one. The table records about 75,000 clones, approximately 90% of them present only once. This entry comes from a study of T cell changes during pregnancy in multiple sclerosis. The CDR3 extends over 14 amino acids. The germline V gene encodes CDR1 LNHDA and CDR2 SQIVND (reference sequence). Trimming shortened V by 6 bases and J by 4 bases, and 13 bases separated the two germline ends. The sequence came from a female donor with multiple sclerosis, enrolled in a pregnancy study. This chain uses TRBV19 with TRBJ1-3; possibly TRBD1 for D (6 bases). The specimen comprised CD4+ T cells from peripheral blood mononuclear cells, sampled before pregnancy. The CDR3: CASSHRTDGNTIYF. CDR3 DNA sequence: TGTGCCAGTAGCCATCGGACAGACGGAAACACCATATATTTT.